This entry lists 5 T cell receptor beta chains sequenced from one sample in a study of T cell repertoires in cytomegalovirus infection. TCRdb itself ran the reads through MiXCR, one entry per CDR3 protein. Of about 740,000 distinct CDR3 sequences detected, 35% appear once; the ten largest clones hold roughly 2.9%. The sample was PBMCs. The origin of the receptors is a human donor in good health (CMV status not recorded). Some clones in this sample may be carry-over from other donors' samples.

This clonotype was seen a few times. V and J are TRBV7-8 and TRBJ1-4; tentative D call: TRBD1 (5 bases). This CDR3 spans 17 amino acids. Deletions cut 4 bases from V and 2 bases from J, with 17 bases between. CDR1 and CDR2 from the germline V gene are SGHVS and FQNEAQ. CDR3 sequence (DNA): TGTGCCAGCAGCTCCCCGGGAGGGGCGGCTACTAATGAAAAACTGTTTTTT. Amino acid sequence: CASSSPGGAATNEKLFF.

The chain is built from TRBV12-3 or TRBV12-4 and TRBJ2-1, with D perhaps given as TRBD1 or TRBD2 (6 bases each). The CDR3 is 17 residues long. V dropped 7 bases and J dropped 2 bases, with 21 bases sitting between them. This CDR3 is CASKTLGGGPTYNEQFF. DNA for the CDR3: TGTGCCAGCAAGACCTTGGGGGGCGGGCCGACCTACAATGAGCAGTTCTTC.

The CDR3 is CASSVGGSGQPQHF. DNA of the CDR3: TGTGCCAGCAGCGTAGGGGGGTCAGGACAGCCCCAGCATTTT. V is TRBV11-2 and J is TRBJ1-5, with D perhaps TRBD1 (6 bases). The CDR3 spans 14 residues. Germline CDR1 and CDR2: SGHAT and FQNNGV. The ends were cut back, 5 bases at V and 7 bases at J, with 15 bases in the middle.

In its sample, this clonotype was seen a few times. J is TRBJ2-5 and V is TRBV20-1, with 13 bases identical to TRBD2. In germline, CDR1 is DFQATT, CDR2 SNEGSKA (reference sequence). The length of the CDR3 is 16 residues. The V and J ends lost 6 bases and 5 bases, in that order; junction bases with no gene match: 12. CDR3 amino acids: CSADQLAGGLGETQYF. CDR3 coding DNA: TGCAGTGCCGATCAACTAGCGGGAGGGCTCGGGGAGACCCAGTACTTC.

In its sample, this clonotype was seen many times. The gene calls are TRBV12-3 or TRBV12-4 and TRBJ2-7; D may be TRBD1 (6 bases). There are 14 residues in the CDR3. Between the trimmed V and J ends, which lost 4 bases and 1 base, there was a span of 11 bases. In DNA form, the CDR3 reads TGTGCCAGCAGTTATCGGCAGGGGTCCTACGAGCAGTACTTC. Protein product: CASSYRQGSYEQYF.